This is a list of T cell receptor beta chains from one sample in a study of cytomegalovirus exposure and HLA in healthy donors. Sequenced by immunoSEQ multiplex PCR; TCRdb stores in-frame clones only, minus some. The profile shows some 25,000 clones, approximately 75% of them singletons. Material: PBMCs. Receptor source: a male donor in good health and CMV-seronegative. The CDR3 runs from the conserved cysteine through the conserved F or W. The D gene is left open where the match is weak. Clone sizes are given selectively: once, few, many, or a class where the clone is expanded.

d_call	j_call	v_call	clone_size	cdr3_nt	cdr3_aa
.	TRBJ2-5	TRBV11-2	.	TGTGCCAGCACCCCCCCGGCAGGCCAAGAGACCCAGTACTTC	CASTPPAGQETQYF
TRBD2	TRBJ2-7	TRBV6-1	.	TGTGCCAGCAGTGACGGACTAGCGTGGTACGAGCAGTACTTC	CASSDGLAWYEQYF
TRBD1	TRBJ2-2	TRBV6-4	.	TGTGCCAGCAGTGACACAGGACAGGGTAACACCGGGGAGCTGTTTTTT	CASSDTGQGNTGELFF
.	TRBJ2-7	TRBV19	few	TGTGCCAGTAGTACTAGCGCCTCCTCGTCCGAGCAGTACTTC	CASSTSASSSEQYF
TRBD1	TRBJ1-1	TRBV19	medium-sized	TGTGCCAGTAGGCCCCGGGACAGGGGGCAGCTGGACACTGAAGCTTTCTTT	CASRPRDRGQLDTEAFF
.	TRBJ1-1	TRBV11-2	.	TGTGCCAGCAGCCCAGGACAAGGGGCTGGGGCTTTCTTT	CASSPGQGAGAFF
.	TRBJ2-7	TRBV28	.	TGTGCCAGCAGTTTTACTGGGACATTGAGCTCCTACGAGCAGTACTTC	CASSFTGTLSSYEQYF
.	TRBJ2-1	TRBV7-9	.	TGTTCCAGCAGGTCCAGGGAGGCTGAGCAGTTCTTC	CSSRSREAEQFF
.	TRBJ1-2	TRBV10-2	few	TGCGCCAGCAGTGAGTCAAGACAAACTTATGGCTACACCTTC	CASSESRQTYGYTF
.	TRBJ2-7	TRBV29-1	.	TGCAGCGTTGGGACAGCTAGGACCTACGAGCAGTACTTC	CSVGTARTYEQYF
TRBD2	TRBJ2-5	TRBV7-2	.	TGTGCCAGCAGCTTTAGCGGGGACGTGACCCAGTACTTC	CASSFSGDVTQYF
.	TRBJ1-1	TRBV4-3	.	TGCGCCAGCAGCCAAGATGACAGCCTTATGAACACTGAAGCTTTCTTT	CASSQDDSLMNTEAFF
.	TRBJ2-2	TRBV21-1	once	TGTGCCAGCAGCAAAGATAAGGGCAGGGGTCGGCTAAATCCGGGGGAGCTGTTTTTT	CASSKDKGRGRLNPGELFF
TRBD2	TRBJ2-3	TRBV6-1	.	TGTGCCAGCAGGGACGATAGCGGGGGGGCTGATACGCAGTATTTT	CASRDDSGGADTQYF
.	TRBJ2-5	TRBV2	.	TGTGCCAGCAGGCTGGACGGGGACCAAGAGACCCAGTACTTC	CASRLDGDQETQYF
.	TRBJ1-5	TRBV7-8	.	TGTGCCAGCAGCTTTCCGGGGGTGAATCAGCCCCAGCATTTT	CASSFPGVNQPQHF
TRBD1	TRBJ2-2	TRBV6-5	.	TGTGCCAGCACTAGGACAGGGGGAGGTACCGGGGAGCTGTTTTTT	CASTRTGGGTGELFF
TRBD2	TRBJ2-7	TRBV27	.	TGTGCCAGCAGTTCCCTCGCGGGAGGATTCTCCTACGAGCAGTACTTC	CASSSLAGGFSYEQYF
TRBD2	TRBJ2-7	TRBV5-4	.	TGTGCCAGCAGCTTCCAAGGGACTAGCGGCGAGCAGTACTTC	CASSFQGTSGEQYF
.	TRBJ2-1	TRBV2	.	TGTGCCAGCAGTTCGAGCTTTCGGAATGAGCAGTTCTTC	CASSSSFRNEQFF
.	TRBJ1-2	TRBV20-1	.	TGCAGTGCTAGAGAGTCTACAGACTACACCTTC	CSARESTDYTF
.	TRBJ2-7	TRBV11-2	.	TGTGCCAGCAGTCCCCGCGCACGGTTAGCCTACGAGCAGTACTTC	CASSPRARLAYEQYF
.	TRBJ1-2	TRBV7-9	.	TGTGCCAGCAGCTTAGTAGGGCAGGGAGGTGGCTACACCTTC	CASSLVGQGGGYTF
TRBD1	TRBJ2-2	TRBV2	once	TGTGCCAGCAATCCGGGACAGGGAGGTACTGGGGAGCTGTTTTTT	CASNPGQGGTGELFF
.	TRBJ2-1	TRBV4-2	.	TGTGCCAGCAGCCAAGGAGGGATTGGGTACAATGAGCAGTTCTTC	CASSQGGIGYNEQFF
.	TRBJ1-1	TRBV5-1	.	TGCGCCAGCAGCTCTCCCGGGACACACACTGAAGCTTTCTTT	CASSSPGTHTEAFF
.	TRBJ2-2	TRBV19	.	TGTGCCAGCACCTTGGGCAAAAACACCGGGGAGCTGTTTTTT	CASTLGKNTGELFF